The 16 T cell receptor beta chains in this list originate from one sample, sequenced in a study of early T cells in non-severe SARS-CoV-2 infection (dated by TCRdb to about 2021). Library preparation was by 5' RACE. This sample was sequenced with a NextSeq 500. Through fastp at Q25 and MiXCR, TCRdb rebuilt clones from the public reads, retaining in-frame beta chains. Records with the same CDR3 protein are collapsed into one entry carrying the most frequent genes and DNA. In this sample the table shows approximately 42,000 distinct CDR3 sequences, 6% to 7.5% of which occur a single time. More than 4.5% of the sample goes to the ten largest clones. Specimen: whole blood. These receptors were collected from an adult who was a healthcare worker with PCR-confirmed SARS-CoV-2 infection or an uninfected control (not recorded which).

This clonotype was found a few times. J is TRBJ1-3 and V is TRBV5-4, with a possible D match to TRBD1 (5 bases). The germline CDR1 and CDR2 sequences are SGHNT and YYREEE (reference sequence). This CDR3 is 14 amino acids long. V was pared by 4 bases and J by 3 bases, with 11 bases between. As DNA, the CDR3 is TGTGCCAGCAGCCTGAAGGGGATTGGAAACACCATATATTTT. It is translated as CASSLKGIGNTIYF.

CDR3 bases: TGTGCCAGCTCACCGGTTTCAGGGGGTGATCAGCCCCAGCATTTT. Residues: CASSPVSGGDQPQHF. The V and J genes are TRBV18 and TRBJ1-5; 7 bases line up with TRBD1. The V and J ends lost 3 bases and 5 bases, in that order; junction bases with no gene match: 7. This CDR3 comprises 15 residues. Germline CDR1 KGHSH, CDR2 LQKENI. Full variable domain (missing parts from reference TRBV18 and TRBJ1-5): NAGVMQNPRHLVRRRGQEARLRCSPMKGHSHVYWYRQLPEEGLKFMVYLQKENIIDESGMPKERFSAEFPKEGPSILRIQQVVRGDSAAYFCASSPVSGGDQPQHFGDGTRLSIL.

The V call is TRBV10-3, the J call TRBJ2-3; 10 bases are shared with TRBD1. CDR3 length equals 15 residues. Germline V gene data show CDR1 as ENHRY and CDR2 as SYGVKD. Trimming at V came to 7 bases and at J to 4 bases, leaving 8 bases not matched to a gene. The CDR3 DNA follows: TGTGCCATCAAACCGGGACAGGGGTGGGCAGATACGCAGTATTTT. Its protein is CAIKPGQGWADTQYF.

This clonotype was detected a few times. The chain joins TRBV7-9 to TRBJ2-4; TRBD1 might be the D (5 bases). Germline values: CDR1 SEHNR, CDR2 FQNEAQ (reference sequence). The germline V and J ends were trimmed by 7 bases and 5 bases, with 18 bases remaining between them. This CDR3 comprises 15 residues. CDR3 bases: TGTGCCAGCACCGTGGGAAGAGACAGCCAAAACATTCAGTACTTC. Translating gives CASTVGRDSQNIQYF. The variable domain in full, completed from reference TRBV7-9 and TRBJ2-4, reads DTGVSQNPRHKITKRGQNVTFRCDPISEHNRLYWYRQTLGQGPEFLTYFQNEAQLEKSRLLSDRFSAERPKGSFSTLEIQRTEQGDSAMYLCASTVGRDSQNIQYFGAGTRLSVL.

This clonotype has more than one count but fewer than ten. The V gene is TRBV15, the J gene TRBJ2-5, with 7 bases aligning to TRBD1. The trim removed 1 base at V and 5 bases at J, leaving 10 bases unmatched. Germline V gene data show CDR1 as LNHNV and CDR2 as YYDKDF (reference sequence). The CDR3 contains 16 residues. CDR3 region: CATSRVQGSSSETQYF. CDR3 bases: TGTGCCACCAGCAGAGTACAGGGGTCCTCGTCCGAGACCCAGTACTTC.

V and J are TRBV7-3 and TRBJ1-1; no definite D call. Germline lookup yields CDR1 SGHTA and CDR2 FQGTGA. Trimming stripped 5 bases from V and 4 bases from J, with 11 bases between. This CDR3 comprises 13 residues. CDR3 coding DNA: TGTGCCAGCAGCCATACCCGAGGCACTGAAGCTTTCTTT. This gives the protein CASSHTRGTEAFF.

This clonotype was observed at least ten times. The chain uses TRBV13 and TRBJ1-2; D not certain. The CDR3 consists of 12 residues. From germline, CDR1 is PRHDT and CDR2 FYEKMQ (reference sequence). Trimming cost V 5 bases and J 5 bases, with 9 bases left between them. The CDR3 is CASSLSKYGYTF. The CDR3 bases are TGTGCCAGCAGCCTTTCCAAATATGGCTACACCTTC.

This clonotype has more than one count but fewer than ten. J is TRBJ1-1 and V is TRBV4-3; D possibly corresponds to TRBD1 (5 bases). CDR1 and CDR2 (germline): LGHNA, YSLEER. The CDR3 covers 15 residues. The ends were cut back, 2 bases at V and 1 base at J, with 11 bases in the middle. The CDR3 region is CASSQRGIGNTEAFF. The CDR3 region has the DNA TGCGCCAGCAGCCAACGGGGGATAGGGAACACTGAAGCTTTCTTT.

This clonotype was found many times. J is TRBJ2-6 and V is TRBV6-6; 9 bases are a match to TRBD2. The germline CDR1 and CDR2 sequences are MNHNY and SVGAGI (reference sequence). J lost 0 bases, V lost 5 bases, and 26 bases had no gene match. The CDR3 spans 24 residues. The chain's CDR3 is CASSDTDSTLWRGGLYSGANVLTF. DNA of the CDR3: TGTGCCAGCAGTGATACAGACAGCACCCTATGGCGGGGGGGCCTTTACTCTGGGGCCAACGTCCTGACTTTC.

CDR3 in amino acids: CASRMAGSTGELFF. CDR3 in DNA: TGTGCCAGCAGGATGGCAGGGTCCACCGGGGAGCTGTTTTTT. The chain recombines TRBV2 with TRBJ2-2, with D tentatively TRBD1 (5 bases). Germline CDR1 and CDR2: SNHLY and FYNNEI. With 6 bases removed from V and 4 bases from J, the gap between germline ends came to 12 bases. CDR3 length: 14 amino acids.

The table lists this clonotype with a few counts. The V gene is TRBV20-1, the J gene TRBJ2-5; D is uncertain. Between the trimmed V and J ends, which lost 8 bases and 5 bases, there was a span of 12 bases. Germline assignment: CDR1 DFQATT and CDR2 SNEGSKA (reference sequence). This CDR3 is built from 11 residues. The CDR3 DNA sequence: TGCAGTTTTCGGTGGGCTGAGACCCAGTACTTC. Its translation: CSFRWAETQYF.

The sample holds a few counts of this clonotype. Here the CDR3 reads CASSSFGVSSYNEQFF. DNA of the CDR3: TGTGCCAGCAGCTCCTTCGGCGTTAGCTCCTACAATGAGCAGTTCTTC. V usage is TRBV7-9 and J usage is TRBJ2-1; D is ambiguous. The CDR3 runs 16 residues. Germline assignment: CDR1 SEHNR and CDR2 FQNEAQ (reference sequence). Trimming removed 4 bases at V and 0 bases at J, with 13 bases between.

V gene TRBV5-1 combines with J gene TRBJ2-7, with a tentative D call TRBD1 (5 bases). The V gene lost 1 base and the J gene lost 1 base, with 9 bases spanning the gap. Germline CDR1 SGHRS, CDR2 YFSETQ. The CDR3 runs to 14 residues. DNA for the CDR3: TGCGCCAGCAGCTTGATTACAGGTTCCTACGAGCAGTACTTC. Its protein product is CASSLITGSYEQYF.

In this sample, this clonotype turned up many times. The chain uses TRBV7-3 and TRBJ2-1, with 9 bases lining up with TRBD2. The germline V gene has CDR1 SGHTA and CDR2 FQGTGA. V gave up 4 bases and J gave up 6 bases; unmatched junction bases: 10. The CDR3 consists of 16 residues. Here the CDR3 reads CASSSGGGARFNEQFF. The CDR3 bases are TGTGCCAGCAGCTCCGGCGGGGGGGCCAGGTTCAATGAGCAGTTCTTC.

This chain joins TRBV6-5 and TRBJ1-3, with 8 bases that match TRBD1. Germline CDR1 is MNHEY and CDR2 is SVGAGI. This CDR3 has 16 residues. Trimming cost V 5 bases and J 2 bases; bases outside gene matches: 8. This chain's CDR3 is CASSAMTGVAGNTIYF. The CDR3 nucleotides are TGTGCCAGCAGTGCCATGACAGGGGTCGCTGGAAACACCATATATTTT.

In its sample, this clonotype was seen many times. V and J are TRBV6-5 and TRBJ1-5, with 9 bases that match TRBD1. Unmatched junction bases numbered 4, after V lost 6 bases and J lost 1 base. This CDR3 comprises 15 residues. Germline lookup yields CDR1 MNHEY and CDR2 SVGAGI. The CDR3 loop is CASSPDRGSNQPQHF. The CDR3 DNA reads TGTGCCAGCAGCCCGGACAGGGGCAGCAATCAGCCCCAGCATTTT.